This TCR beta chain comes out of a study of cytomegalovirus exposure and HLA in healthy donors. Study in general: Early released data comprised around 80 million unique TCRs from HLA-typed donors.

General observations from the study: The authors assumed roughly uniform sequencing depth across donors for presence/absence analyses. Within a later analysis, the majority of CMV-associated TCR beta chains appeared HLA-restricted.

Per germline, CDR1 MDHEN and CDR2 SYDVKM. The J segment lost 5 bases and the V segment lost 5 bases, leaving 5 bases of the junction unmatched. CDR3 length equals 14 residues. Researchers ran the PCR with 60 Vbeta and 13 Jbeta primers. The protocol was immunoSEQ multiplex PCR, while the TCRdb copy is restricted to in-frame clones and leaves out a portion. Here the sample spans 150,000 to 200,000 clones, 70% to 85% being singletons. This clone is a singleton in its sample. Its antigen remains unidentified. The TCR sequence derives from a woman aged 60 to 75 in good health and CMV-seropositive. The material sequenced was PBMCs. The J gene is TRBJ1-1, the V gene TRBV28; 10 bases line up with TRBD1. The CDR3 nucleotides are TGTGCCAGCAGTAGGACAGGGGGAAGGACTGAAGCTTTCTTT. Amino acids: CASSRTGGRTEAFF.